This is a list of T cell receptor beta chains from one sample in a study of cytomegalovirus exposure and HLA in healthy donors. Repertoires were generated with immunoSEQ multiplex PCR, while TCRdb's copy carries only in-frame clones and drops some. The data contain over 250,000 clones, 75% to 90% of them seen just once; the ten biggest clones take up 0.95% to 1.5%. Sequences were obtained from PBMCs. These receptors all come from a woman in her 30s in good health and CMV-seropositive. The CDR3 runs from the conserved cysteine through the conserved F or W. The D gene is left open where the match is weak. Rows may omit the clone size; those that give it use once, few, many or a size class.

TRBJ1-1,TRBV11-2,-,-,TGTGCCAGCAGCTTAGAAGGAGGAGTTTGGGGGTTGACTGAAGCTTTCTTT,CASSLEGGVWGLTEAFF
TRBJ1-5,TRBV7-2,-,-,TGTGCCAGCAGCTTAGGCAATCAGCCCCAGCATTTT,CASSLGNQPQHF
TRBJ1-2,TRBV7-6,-,-,TGTGCCAGCAGCCCCCGGCGAGGGGAGGACTATGGCTACACCTTC,CASSPRRGEDYGYTF
TRBJ2-7,TRBV7-9,-,-,TGTGCCAGCGGTTACAGGGACTCGGACGAGCAGTACTTC,CASGYRDSDEQYF
TRBJ2-5,TRBV7-6,-,TRBD2,TGTGCCAGCAGCGCAGCCCCTAGCGGGGGGGCCTTAGAGACCCAGTACTTC,CASSAAPSGGALETQYF
TRBJ2-1,TRBV4-1,-,TRBD2,TGCGCCAGCAGCCAAGATCACCGGCTAGCGGAAGAGCAGTTCTTC,CASSQDHRLAEEQFF
TRBJ1-5,TRBV7-9,-,-,TGTGCCAGCAGCTTCGTGGGGGCCGGGCAGCCCCAGCATTTT,CASSFVGAGQPQHF
TRBJ2-6,TRBV2,-,TRBD2,TGTGCCAGCGGTCGTCCGGGACTAGCTCCGTCTGGGGCCAACGTCCTGACTTTC,CASGRPGLAPSGANVLTF
TRBJ2-7,TRBV4-1,-,TRBD1,TGCGCCAGCAGCCAAGAATTGGGGACAGGGAGCTCCTACGAGCAGTACTTC,CASSQELGTGSSYEQYF
TRBJ1-2,TRBV28,-,TRBD1,TGTGCCAGCAAGCTCACCGGGACAGGATCGGACTATGGCTACACCTTC,CASKLTGTGSDYGYTF
TRBJ1-1,TRBV27,-,-,TGTGCCAGCAGTCCCCTTGGGGGGGAAGGGTGGACTGAAGCTTTCTTT,CASSPLGGEGWTEAFF
TRBJ2-4,TRBV30,-,TRBD2,TGTGCCTGGAGTATCCTCGACCCAGGCGGCGCGGGAGGATACATTCAGTACTTC,CAWSILDPGGAGGYIQYF
TRBJ2-3,TRBV29-1,-,-,TGCAGCGTTCTCTACACAGATACGCAGTATTTT,CSVLYTDTQYF
TRBJ1-1,TRBV9,-,-,TGTGCCAGCAGCGTAGCTGGCAGCACTGAAGCTTTCTTT,CASSVAGSTEAFF
TRBJ1-2,TRBV28,-,TRBD1,TGTGCCAGCAGCCTCTCAGGGGGCGCGCACTATGGCTACACCTTC,CASSLSGGAHYGYTF
TRBJ2-3,TRBV9,-,TRBD2,TGTGCCAGCAGCTCATCAGGACTAGCGGGAGATACGCAGTATTTT,CASSSSGLAGDTQYF
TRBJ1-2,TRBV7-2,-,TRBD1,TGTGCCAGCAGCTTAGCGGGACAGGGGGCGAGCTATGGCTACACCTTC,CASSLAGQGASYGYTF
TRBJ2-7,TRBV25-1,-,-,TGTGCCAGCAGTGAATCAGGCACCTCGAAGCCCTACGAGCAGTACTTC,CASSESGTSKPYEQYF
TRBJ2-7,TRBV15,-,-,TGTGCCACCAGCAGAGACCGTCAGGGGTTAGACGAGCAGTACTTC,CATSRDRQGLDEQYF
TRBJ1-1,TRBV5-4,-,TRBD1,TGTGCCAGCAGCGAGGGACAGACCATGAACACTGAAGCTTTCTTT,CASSEGQTMNTEAFF
TRBJ2-3,TRBV4-2,-,-,TGTGCCAGCAGCCAAGGTGGGGGGCGCACAGATACGCAGTATTTT,CASSQGGGRTDTQYF
TRBJ2-1,TRBV4-2,once,TRBD2,TGTGCCAGCAGAAAACTAGCGGGAGTGCACAATGAGCAGTTCTTC,CASRKLAGVHNEQFF
TRBJ1-1,TRBV7-6,-,-,TGTGCCAGCAGCTTAGCGATAGGGCCGAACACTGAAGCTTTCTTT,CASSLAIGPNTEAFF
TRBJ1-3,TRBV9,-,-,TGTGCCAGCAGCGTAGGGGGGAGCCAGTCCTCTGGAAACACCATATATTTT,CASSVGGSQSSGNTIYF
TRBJ1-1,TRBV7-9,-,-,TGTGCCAGCAGCCCGAGGGACGCTGAAGCTTTCTTT,CASSPRDAEAFF
TRBJ1-1,TRBV18,-,TRBD1,TGTGCCAGCTCACCCCTGGGACAGGGACCGAACACTGAAGCTTTCTTT,CASSPLGQGPNTEAFF
TRBJ1-2,TRBV7-9,-,TRBD1,TGTGCCAGCAGCCTCGGACAGGCCCTCTATGGCTACACCTTC,CASSLGQALYGYTF
TRBJ1-1,TRBV19,-,-,TGTGCCAGTAGTATAGGCCCAGGACGGGAGAACACTGAAGCTTTCTTT,CASSIGPGRENTEAFF
TRBJ2-1,TRBV4-2,once,TRBD2,TGTGCCAGCACCCTAGCGGGAGCGACTCGCCTTGAGCAGTTCTTC,CASTLAGATRLEQFF
TRBJ2-7,TRBV29-1,-,TRBD2,TGCAGCGTCCGCGCCGTAGCGGGAACCTCCTACGAGCAGTACTTC,CSVRAVAGTSYEQYF
TRBJ2-3,TRBV7-2,-,-,TGTGCCAGCAGCAAGCAGGTTTCCGGCTATGGCACAGATACGCAGTATTTT,CASSKQVSGYGTDTQYF
TRBJ2-7,TRBV13,-,TRBD1,TGTGCCAGCAGCGGAAGGGACAGGCTTTCCTACGAGCAGTACTTC,CASSGRDRLSYEQYF
TRBJ2-1,TRBV27,once,TRBD2,TGTGCCAGCAGTTTTGTAGCGGGAGTGACGAATGAGCAGTTCTTC,CASSFVAGVTNEQFF